This TCR beta chain was identified in a study of shared clonotypes between healthy human individuals (dated by TCRdb to about 2020). Turning to the overall study: A couple of women and a few men aged 18 to 49 years were included in the cohort. For each donor, three plates each were used for CD4 naive and CD4 memory, two plates were used for CD8 naive, and one plate was used for CD8 memory. To increase sequencing depth and limit assay-specific biases, TCR repertoire library preparation and sequencing were carried out by different laboratories using diverse techniques. To estimate repertoire size and how much clonotypes are shared between individuals, the study performed deep sequencing of blood TCR repertoires from roughly five healthy adults. Each donor's leukapheresis produced roughly between roughly 0.94 and 9.5 billion PBMCs. The research as a whole found: Compared with non-shared clonotypes, the clonotypes found in all four sorted-subset donors had higher generation probabilities. Pairwise subsampling led to the expectation that sequencing depth would affect the degree of clonotype sharing among donors. Because the study included a small number of donors, the genetic and exposure-history diversity represented was limited. Sampling was restricted to blood, and TCR repertoires in tissues likely differ from the TCR repertoires found in blood. Incomplete sequencing was indicated by rarefaction of sorted-subset datasets, despite the large sequencing depth. Across a few donors, roughly 5.4% of naive CD4, roughly 3.5% of naive CD8, under 2.5% of memory CD4, and approximately 0.4% of memory CD8 clonotypes were shared. Naive subsets generally had larger estimated clonotype richness than memory subsets.

Using the deep immunoSEQ assay, TCR CDR3 regions were amplified from genomic DNA by multiplex PCR. Extracted genomic DNA from each cell subset was distributed evenly across all wells of several immunoSEQ 96-well plates, and each plate was treated as a replicate. For sorted subsets, 150 to 250 ng of genomic DNA, equivalent to 25,000 to 35,000 T cell genomes, went into each replicate PCR. Purified libraries were measured with a Qubit 3.0 fluorometer, size-checked on a Bioanalyzer 2100, and measured again with the KAPA Library Quantification kit. Each immunoSEQ 96-well plate was sequenced on its own single-read 150-cycle Illumina NextSeq 550 flow cell. For the original study's pipeline: Because only junctional sequences without quality scores were contained in the immunoSEQ output, filtering matching that applied to full-length reads could not be performed. To assign V/J genes and CDR3, sequences were annotated against IMGT germline references using PyIR, a Python wrapper for IgBLAST v1.9. Reads were removed for weak V/J assignments (E-value above 1e-6), missing CDR3, stop codons, out-of-frame junctions, or ambiguous translated residues. V3J clonotypes were defined as sequences sharing an identical inferred V gene, J gene, and CDR3 amino acid sequence. The percentage overlap between two repertoires was calculated by dividing the number of shared unique clonotypes by the size of the smaller repertoire. Richness of each repertoire was evaluated using RTK rarefaction, the Chao1 estimator, and Recon v2.1 estimates of unobserved clonotypes. OLGA was used to compute generation probabilities for all TCRbeta clonotypes that the gDNA method yielded from a few donors. The table comes from immuneACCESS by way of TCRdb, which keeps in-frame sequences with V and J called. Part of the clones is missing from these tables; in studies checked, under half for an unresolved V gene and the rest for unknown reasons. The V and J calls and the clone size are those of that table, but D and trimming were determined from the DNA. The sample has fewer than 1 million clones on record, 90% to 98% of them singletons. Of the sample, about 0.25% falls within the top ten clones.

CD8 naive samples consisted of CD45RO-negative cells that were positively selected for CCR7, yielding a CD45RA+CCR7+ population without TemRA cells. The donors were healthy, HIV-negative adults with no recently reported acute infections or vaccinations. Only Caucasian adults living in Nashville, Tennessee, USA were represented among the donors. Blood was collected by leukapheresis, and PBMCs were isolated by Ficoll-Histopaque density gradient centrifugation and then cryopreserved in liquid nitrogen vapor phase. Purity and quantity of every magnetically sorted T cell population were checked by analytical flow cytometry. Genomic DNA was isolated from each sorted fraction and quantified by UV absorbance on a Nanodrop 2000c. The CDR3 numbers 14 residues from cysteine through phenylalanine. CDR3 DNA only is kept here, 42 bases in frame from base 1. Trimming removed 6 bases from V and 3 bases from J, leaving 11 bases between the germline ends. The germline V gene yields SGHNT for CDR1 and YENEEA for CDR2.

On this clone itself: The antigen it recognizes is unknown. Per-base qualities were not stored, and no clone one base away is much larger.

The source is a man aged 25 to 45 in good health. The V and J segments used are TRBV11-3 and TRBJ2-2; a weak D assignment points to TRBD2 (6 bases agree). Sequencing was carried out using naive CD8+ T cells sorted from blood. The cell subset or site label here, explained by the study, means: CD45RA+CCR7+. At the DNA level, the sequence is TGTGCCAGCAGGCCCGGAGGGGACACCGGGGAGCTGTTTTTT. Protein translation: CASRPGGDTGELFF.